The 28 T cell receptor beta chains listed next were all sequenced from one sample in a study of a mutant IDH1 vaccine in newly diagnosed glioma. The assay was immunoSEQ multiplex PCR, and TCRdb's table has in-frame clones only and misses some. The sample yields approximately 92,000 clones, 83% seen once. This sample's time point: baseline, week 1 (first vaccination visit). Treatment in this sample: pre-vaccination baseline after standard-of-care therapy. The sequenced sample was PBMCs, obtained from a glioma patient treated with radiotherapy, temozolomide or both. These receptor sequences come from a woman between 50 and 59 years old with glioma.

This chain links TRBV6-1 with TRBJ1-1; D ambiguous. The V end was cut by 6 bases, the J end by 1 base, with 0 bases between. CDR1 MNHNS and CDR2 SASEGT come from the germline V gene. The CDR3 runs 10 residues. CDR3 in amino acids: CASRNTEAFF. CDR3 nucleotide sequence: TGTGCCAGCAGGAACACTGAAGCTTTCTTT.

This chain uses TRBV5-1 with TRBJ1-4; 7 bases align to TRBD1. Losses at the gene ends were 3 bases for V and 5 bases for J; bases not matched to a gene: 10. Per germline, CDR1 SGHRS and CDR2 YFSETQ. This CDR3 comprises 16 residues. The CDR3 loop is CASSSGSGQNNEKLFF. CDR3 DNA sequence: TGCGCCAGCAGCTCTGGGTCGGGACAGAACAATGAAAAACTGTTTTTT.

This rearrangement joins TRBV27 to TRBJ1-1; TRBD1 might be the D (6 bases). The V and J ends lost 5 bases and 6 bases respectively, with 19 bases between them. Per germline, CDR1 MNHEY and CDR2 SMNVEV (reference sequence). This CDR3 spans 15 amino acids. The CDR3 reads CASSVLSGTTSEAFF. The CDR3 nucleotides read TGTGCCAGCAGTGTACTATCCGGGACAACTTCTGAAGCTTTCTTT.

The V and J genes are TRBV7-9 and TRBJ2-5, with 8 nucleotides matching TRBD2. CDR3 length equals 17 residues. Germline V gives CDR1 SEHNR, CDR2 FQNEAQ (reference sequence). J gave up 2 bases and V 2 bases, and 10 bases lay outside the gene matches. For the CDR3, the DNA is TGTGCCAGCAGCTTAACCGGGGGGGCTCGTTTACAAGAGACCCAGTACTTC. The encoded protein is CASSLTGGARLQETQYF. Full variable domain (rest looked up from reference TRBV7-9 and TRBJ2-5): DTGVSQNPRHKITKRGQNVTFRCDPISEHNRLYWYRQTLGQGPEFLTYFQNEAQLEKSRLLSDRFSAERPKGSFSTLEIQRTEQGDSAMYLCASSLTGGARLQETQYFGPGTRLLVL.

This clone turned up a few times. V usage is TRBV6-4 and J usage is TRBJ2-2; D not resolved. CDR1 and CDR2 from the germline V gene are MRHNA and SNTAGT. V gave up 2 bases and J gave up 2 bases, with 0 bases separating them. The CDR3 has 12 amino acids. The CDR3 DNA reads as TGTGCCAGCAGTGACAACACCGGGGAGCTGTTTTTT. Translating gives CASSDNTGELFF.

The V and J genes are TRBV27 and TRBJ1-4; possibly TRBD1 for D (5 bases). The V end lost 5 bases, the J end lost 7 bases, and 14 bases lay between the germline ends. Germline values: CDR1 MNHEY, CDR2 SMNVEV (reference sequence). This CDR3 is 14 amino acids long. CDR3 DNA sequence: TGTGCCAGCAGTCCACGAGACAGAAGTGAAAAACTGTTTTTT. Amino acid sequence: CASSPRDRSEKLFF.

This clone was seen once. V is TRBV9 and J is TRBJ2-2; TRBD2 might be the D (5 bases). Trimming removed 5 bases at V and 0 bases at J, with 11 bases between. This CDR3 has 15 residues. The germline V gene has CDR1 SGDLS and CDR2 YYNGEE. In DNA, the CDR3 is TGTGCCAGCAGTCCCGGGAACGCGAACACCGGGGAGCTGTTTTTT. Protein sequence: CASSPGNANTGELFF. Drawing the rest from reference TRBV9 and TRBJ2-2, the complete variable domain is DSGVTQTPKHLITATGQRVTLRCSPRSGDLSVYWYQQSLDQGLQFLIQYYNGEERAKGNILERFSAQQFPDLHSELNLSSLELGDSALYFCASSPGNANTGELFFGEGSRLTVL.

The J gene is TRBJ1-2, the V gene TRBV5-4; D is unclear. The CDR3 runs 13 residues. Trimming stripped 1 base from V and 3 bases from J, with 7 bases between. The V gene's germline CDR1 is SGHNT and CDR2 YYREEE (reference sequence). CDR3 loop: CASSLRRDYGYTF. DNA of the CDR3: TGTGCCAGCAGCTTGAGACGGGACTATGGCTACACCTTC.

The chain has TRBV6-1 and TRBJ1-5; tentative D call: TRBD1 (5 bases). Trimming pared 7 bases from V and 4 bases from J, leaving 14 bases between. The CDR3 loop spans 14 amino acids. The germline CDR1 and CDR2 sequences are MNHNS and SASEGT. CDR3 DNA: TGTGCCAGCATCCGGGGGGGGGTTAATCAGCCCCAGCATTTT. Its translation is CASIRGGVNQPQHF.

In this sample, this clone turned up a few times. V usage is TRBV19 and J usage is TRBJ1-4; 9 nucleotides agree with TRBD1. Trimming at V came to 7 bases and at J to 10 bases, leaving 7 bases not matched to a gene. The CDR3 length is 13 residues. Germline V gene sequence: CDR1 LNHDA, CDR2 SQIVND (reference sequence). For the CDR3, the DNA is TGTGCCAGTACCGTAGACAGGGGGGGAAAACTGTTTTTT. It codes for CASTVDRGGKLFF.

The chain carries TRBV9 and TRBJ1-1, with no clear D. V gave up 0 bases and J gave up 0 bases, with 9 bases separating them. The V gene's germline CDR1 is SGDLS and CDR2 YYNGEE. The CDR3 loop spans 15 amino acids. CDR3 in amino acids: CASSVGPDMNTEAFF. In DNA, the CDR3 is TGTGCCAGCAGCGTAGGTCCGGATATGAACACTGAAGCTTTCTTT.

The rearrangement uses TRBV6-1 and TRBJ1-5; D not resolved. Germline assignment: CDR1 MNHNS and CDR2 SASEGT. V lost 6 bases and J 0 bases, leaving 12 bases between the germline ends. The CDR3 contains 15 residues. Written as DNA, the CDR3 is TGTGCCAGCAGAGTCTCAGGAGATAGCAATCAGCCCCAGCATTTT. It specifies CASRVSGDSNQPQHF.

This clone was detected only once. The chain is built from TRBV5-1 and TRBJ2-7; TRBD1 aligns across 7 bases. CDR3 length equals 16 residues. Germline CDR1 reads SGHRS; CDR2 reads YFSETQ. V lost 0 bases, J lost 2 bases, and 8 bases stayed unmatched. CDR3 in DNA: TGCGCCAGCAGCTTGGAACTACAGGGGAGTCCCTACGAGCAGTACTTC. It yields the protein CASSLELQGSPYEQYF.

This clone showed up just once. The V and J genes are TRBV28 and TRBJ1-5, with TRBD1 matching over 12 bases. V trimming: 3 bases; J trimming: 0 bases; junction bases outside the gene matches: 6. This CDR3 region has 18 residues. Looked up from germline, CDR1 is MDHEN and CDR2 is SYDVKM. The CDR3 reads CASSLGQGAKGSNQPQHF. The CDR3 coding sequence is TGTGCCAGCAGTTTGGGACAGGGGGCGAAAGGTAGCAATCAGCCCCAGCATTTT.

This clone was counted once. The chain carries TRBV30 and TRBJ1-1; TRBD1 matches at 7 bases. Germline CDR1 is GTSNPN and CDR2 is SVGIG (reference sequence). V was clipped by 5 bases and J by 4 bases; unmatched bases: 4. CDR3 length equals 12 residues. CDR3 DNA sequence: TGTGCCTGGGGTCAGGGGGGCACTGAAGCTTTCTTT. Protein sequence: CAWGQGGTEAFF.

This clone was recorded only once. The CDR3 carries no conserved terminal phenylalanine or tryptophan, so it likely arises from a read error. It is unclear where the CDR3 begins or ends on the DNA, so no DNA is shown, and the CDR3 is as TCRdb lists it. Here the CDR3 reads CASSEADSV. The V gene is TRBV2, the J gene TRBJ1-1. With termini counted, the CDR3 has 9 amino acids. CDR1 and CDR2 from the germline V gene are SNHLY and FYNNEI.

CDR3 residues: CASSSETGQGAYEQYF. Here the CDR3 DNA reads TGTGCCAGCAGCTCCGAGACCGGACAGGGGGCCTACGAGCAGTACTTC. This chain uses TRBV13 with TRBJ2-7; 10 positions match TRBD1. V shed 4 bases, J shed 2 bases, and the junction held 8 bases outside the gene matches. In germline, CDR1 is PRHDT, CDR2 FYEKMQ (reference sequence). CDR3 length: 16 amino acids. The full variable domain, rest sourced from reference TRBV13 and TRBJ2-7, is AAGVIQSPRHLIKEKRETATLKCYPIPRHDTVYWYQQGPGQDPQFLISFYEKMQSDKGSIPDRFSAQQFSDYHSELNMSSLELGDSALYFCASSSETGQGAYEQYFGPGTRLTVT.

V is TRBV5-1 and J is TRBJ2-1; 12 bases align to TRBD2. The germline gives CDR1 SGHRS, CDR2 YFSETQ. This CDR3 spans 15 amino acids. J was trimmed by 7 bases and V by 0 bases; bases with no gene match: 2. The CDR3 DNA reads as TGCGCCAGCAGCTTGGAACTAGCGGGGGGTAATGAGCAGTTCTTC. Its protein product is CASSLELAGGNEQFF.

The chain carries TRBV29-1 and TRBJ2-5, with TRBD2 as a possible D gene (5 bases). The V gene lost 4 bases and the J gene lost 5 bases, with 14 bases spanning the gap. The CDR3 is 13 amino acids. Germline CDR1 is SQVTM and CDR2 is ANQGSEA. The CDR3 loop is CSVGETRAETQYF. In nucleotides, the CDR3 is TGCAGCGTTGGAGAAACTAGGGCGGAGACCCAGTACTTC.

The chain combines TRBV10-3 with TRBJ1-1; no firm D call. Germline assignment: CDR1 ENHRY and CDR2 SYGVKD. There are 11 residues in the CDR3. The V end was cut by 4 bases, the J end by 4 bases, with 4 bases between. This CDR3 is CAISGATEAFF. CDR3 DNA: TGTGCCATCAGTGGCGCCACTGAAGCTTTCTTT.

The chain is built from TRBV9 and TRBJ2-1; D unclear. The CDR3 loop spans 16 amino acids. The germline CDR1 and CDR2 sequences are SGDLS and YYNGEE. V was trimmed by 0 bases and J by 4 bases, leaving 14 bases between them. The CDR3 spells CASSVGVIPRYNEQFF. DNA of the CDR3: TGTGCCAGCAGCGTAGGGGTGATACCTCGATACAATGAGCAGTTCTTC. Variable domain in full (rest from reference TRBV9 and TRBJ2-1): DSGVTQTPKHLITATGQRVTLRCSPRSGDLSVYWYQQSLDQGLQFLIQYYNGEERAKGNILERFSAQQFPDLHSELNLSSLELGDSALYFCASSVGVIPRYNEQFFGPGTRLTVL.

J is TRBJ1-4 and V is TRBV7-9, with 10 bases that match TRBD1. The CDR3 sequence is 16 residues long. CDR1 is SEHNR and CDR2 is FQNEAQ in the germline V gene (reference sequence). V gave up 0 bases and J gave up 6 bases; unmatched junction bases: 4. CDR3 amino acids: CASSLAPGTGDEKLFF. Written as DNA, the CDR3 is TGTGCCAGCAGCTTAGCCCCCGGGACAGGGGATGAAAAACTGTTTTTT.

The chain joins TRBV5-6 to TRBJ1-2, with a tentative D call TRBD1 (5 bases). V was trimmed by 4 bases and J by 1 base, leaving 23 bases between them. The CDR3 has 18 residues. Germline CDR1 is SGHDT and CDR2 is YYEEEE. This CDR3 reads CASSQTRRGLLNNYGYTF. The CDR3 bases are TGTGCCAGCAGCCAAACTAGAAGGGGATTACTTAATAACTATGGCTACACCTTC.

The gene calls are TRBV6-6 and TRBJ1-2; D is uncertain. The CDR3 has 14 amino acids. V was shortened by 2 bases and J by 5 bases, with 12 bases between the two germline ends. Germline CDR1 is MNHNY and CDR2 is SVGAGI (reference sequence). The CDR3 is CASSYGNYPYGYTF. For the CDR3, the DNA is TGTGCCAGCAGTTACGGGAACTATCCATATGGCTACACCTTC.

Only one count was recorded for this clone. The chain carries TRBV15 and TRBJ2-7; 8 nucleotides line up with TRBD1. Germline V CDR1 and CDR2: LNHNV, YYDKDF (reference sequence). This CDR3 has 13 residues. The trim removed 5 bases at V and 3 bases at J, leaving 3 bases unmatched. The CDR3 protein is CATSLQGGYEQYF. The CDR3 DNA follows: TGTGCCACCAGCTTACAGGGGGGCTACGAGCAGTACTTC.

The rearrangement joins TRBV15 to TRBJ2-3, with TRBD2 identical over 7 bases. The CDR3 is 14 residues long. Germline assignment: CDR1 LNHNV and CDR2 YYDKDF (reference sequence). V shed 3 bases and J 3 bases; nucleotides not matched to a gene: 3. The CDR3 DNA reads TGTGCCACCAGCAGGGCTAGCGGAACAGATACGCAGTATTTT. It is translated as CATSRASGTDTQYF.

This clone turned up a few times. CDR3 bases: TGCAGCGCCAAAAGGGGACAAATCAATGAAAAACTGTTTTTT. Protein product: CSAKRGQINEKLFF. The rearrangement uses TRBV29-1 and TRBJ1-4; weak D call: TRBD1 (6 bases). Germline-derived CDR1 and CDR2 are SQVTM and ANQGSEA. The length of the CDR3 is 14 residues. Trimming took 7 bases from V and 5 from J, leaving 17 bases between them. Using reference TRBV29-1 and TRBJ1-4 for the parts outside the CDR3, the full variable domain is SAVISQKPSRDICQRGTSLTIQCQVDSQVTMMFWYRQQPGQSLTLIATANQGSEATYESGFVIDKFPISRPNLTFSTLTVSNMSPEDSSIYLCSAKRGQINEKLFFGSGTQLSVL.

The CDR3 DNA reads as TGTGCCAGCAGTTACAGTCAGCATAGCAATCAGCCCCAGCATTTT. Its translation: CASSYSQHSNQPQHF. The V and J genes are TRBV6-5 and TRBJ1-5; D unclear. The germline V and J ends were trimmed by 2 bases and 0 bases, with 8 bases remaining between them. This CDR3 spans 15 amino acids. Germline values: CDR1 MNHEY, CDR2 SVGAGI.